Below, one TCR beta chain is given with its context. This clone was found a few times. It lacks a known antigen. No per-base quality is available; no much larger clone lies one base away. Including the terminal cysteine and phenylalanine, the CDR3 comprises 14 residues. Just the 42-base CDR3 DNA is kept, in frame starting at base 1. The germline V gene (reference sequence) supplies CDR1 LGHDT and CDR2 YNNKEL. Germline trimming: 6 bases from V, 4 bases from J; junction bases outside gene matches: 6. This sample was taken from a study of blood T cell repertoires in COVID-19 (dated by TCRdb to about 2020). Turning to the overall study: Samples from collaborators originated in the United States, Italy and Spain and spanned both the acute and convalescent phases of COVID-19. HLA class I and class II types, where available, came from metadata supplied by the sample provider rather than from assay-based typing. The repertoires were released in a freely available public database meant as a resource for research on the immune response to SARS-CoV-2. The samples were drawn from two sources: the first 160 participants of the ongoing ImmuneRACE study, and 950 to 1,500 subjects contributed by 6 global collaborators. The sample metadata nearly always contained a de-identified subject ID, COVID-19 status, age in years and sex. The prospective study material was composed of cDNA or gDNA derived from T cells, B-cell-depleted T cells, or PBMCs. Deeply sampled blood TCRbeta repertoires from subjects exposed to, actively infected with, or recovered from COVID-19 were included in the dataset. Study-wide conclusions, independent of this receptor: The quantity of clinical and demographic metadata differed by source and by participant and was supplied without curation.

Collaborating institutions collected whole blood in K2EDTA tubes following their own protocols. For TCRbeta analysis, collaborator samples were shipped as frozen whole blood, as isolated PBMCs, or as DNA extracted from either sample type. TCRbeta CDR3 regions were amplified from genomic DNA using the immunoSEQ Assay, a bias-controlled multiplex PCR. As for the authors' bioinformatics: Within the assay, amplification of reference gene primers was used to estimate how many nucleated cells each sample contained. To quantify the absolute abundance of each unique TCRbeta CDR3 rearrangement, sequence reads were collapsed and filtered. For each sample, productive Simpson clonality was calculated by taking the square root of Simpson's diversity index across productive rearrangements. What TCRdb holds here is the immuneACCESS table cut down to in-frame rearrangements. Part of the clones is not present; checked against another copy, under half of the missing clones reflect an unresolved V gene, and the others are unexplained. The V and J calls and clone size were taken over from that table, and D and trimming were inferred from the DNA. Counted in this sample were around 190,000 clones; roughly 90% of them appeared once. Under 2% of the sample goes to the ten largest clones.

Source material: peripheral blood. The clonotype originates from a man aged 18 to 35 with active or convalescent COVID-19. The receptor chain draws on TRBV3-1 (or the pseudogene TRBV3-2) and TRBJ1-2, with 9 junctional bases fitting TRBD1. The nucleotide sequence is given as TGTGCCAGCAGTCCGACAGGGGGAGGCTATGGCTACACCTTC. This gives the protein CASSPTGGGYGYTF.